A selection of T cell receptor beta chains follows, all from one sample in a study of regulatory T cells in long-lasting Graves disease. In TCRdb, the multiplex PCR reads were re-called with MiXCR into one record per CDR3 protein. The sample lists 450,000 to 650,000 distinct CDR3 sequences, around 15% occurring once. The data also belong to a second study, concerning T cells in Graves' hyperthyroidism and ophthalmopathy.

The specimen was peripheral blood mononuclear cells (PBMCs), collected at new diagnosis, from a patient treated with antithyroid drugs. The source of these receptors is a woman aged 35-65 years with Graves disease. Both conserved end residues are part of each CDR3.

>TRBV4-1|TRBJ2-3
CASSHPSDTQYF
>TRBV2|TRBJ2-7
CASSDYGLGNEQYF
>TRBV3-1|TRBJ2-2
CASSDRGWGTGELFF
>TRBV7-8|TRBJ1-4
CASSLSRETREKLFF
>TRBV12-3/TRBV12-4|TRBJ1-5
CASSLSSQPQHF
>TRBV2|TRBJ2-7
CASTEAERFYEQYF
>TRBV9|TRBJ1-4
CASSGGTGFNEKLFF
>TRBV28|NA
CASSNLLGRGSYEQYF
>TRBV18|TRBJ2-7
CASSPSHAPYEQYF
>TRBV3-1|TRBJ2-5
CASSHRGGAETQYF
>TRBV5-1|TRBJ2-7
CASRPYGGAYEQYF
>TRBV6-1|TRBJ1-4
CASRKTANEKLFF
>TRBV10-3|TRBJ2-7
CAISVGQGGTYEQYF
>TRBV5-1|TRBJ1-2
CASSPGQGADNYGYTF
>TRBV19|TRBJ1-1
CASSIGNPGWNTEAFF
>TRBV24-1|TRBJ2-1
CATSDIYNEQFF
>TRBV7-8|TRBJ1-5
CASSSGQPYSNQPQHF
>TRBV6-9|TRBJ1-5
CASSYWGQTFSNQPQHF
>TRBV2|TRBJ2-7
CASSEVQGLYYEQYF
>TRBV6-1|TRBJ1-1
CASSHSGDRGFTEAFF
>TRBV20-1|TRBJ2-6
CSRTKAPLWANVLTF
>TRBV3-1|TRBJ1-6
CASSQSQFYNSPLHF
>TRBV11-2|TRBJ1-3
CASKPPGSSGNTIYF
>TRBV6-5|TRBJ2-7
CASSSSSGGAWNEQYF
>TRBV12-5|TRBJ2-3
CASGSGVGEPSTDTQYF
>TRBV6-5|TRBJ2-1
CASSFEAYNEQFF
>TRBV27|TRBJ2-3
CASSLRAVGDTQYF
>TRBV27|TRBJ2-3
CASSSSLAGLSTDTQYF
>TRBV27|TRBJ2-3
CASSLQAKTDTQYF
>TRBV2|TRBJ1-5
CASRQGVQPQHF
>TRBV11-2|TRBJ2-1
CASRRSQVSYNEQFF
>TRBV4-1|TRBJ1-4
CASSQDGGTNEKLFF
>TRBV19|TRBJ1-1
CASSASVGTEAFF
>TRBV28|NA
CASSSLSGGRETQYF
>TRBV28|TRBJ1-2
CASSFEDSDYGYTF
>TRBV6-2/TRBV6-3|TRBJ2-5
CASRNYISETQYF
>TRBV30|TRBJ1-3
CARSLAADSGNTIYF
>TRBV19|TRBJ2-7
CASSVQGGDYEQYF
>TRBV11-1|TRBJ2-2
CASSWDRAAGELFF
>TRBV5-6|TRBJ2-1
CASSFNQGQGAGNEQFF
>TRBV28|TRBJ2-1
CASSFSGIYNEQFF
>TRBV6-1|TRBJ1-3
CASSYLLIPGSSGNTIYF
>TRBV5-1|TRBJ2-1
CASTNTGGAYNEQFF
>TRBV12-3/TRBV12-4|TRBJ2-3
CASSPRTSGSGGTDTQYF
>TRBV20-1|TRBJ1-2
CSVYTGLYGYTF
>TRBV29-1|TRBJ1-2
CSVGQEYGYTF
>TRBV2|TRBJ1-1
CASRGYLVMNTEAFF
>TRBV12-3/TRBV12-4|TRBJ1-1
CASSPRTGGEAFF
>TRBV7-9|TRBJ2-3
CASSLVTSTDTQYF
>TRBV18|TRBJ1-2
CASSPSIGAGQGNYGYTF
>TRBV5-1|TRBJ2-2
CASSADRVNTGELFF
>TRBV3-1|TRBJ1-4
CASQRKGSLEKLFF
>TRBV3-1|TRBJ1-1
CASSPPGQKTEAFF
>TRBV29-1|TRBJ2-3
CSVEDPGGLGGGTDTQYF
>TRBV28|TRBJ1-1
CASSPPRPLNTEAFF
>TRBV5-1|TRBJ2-1
CASSLEGGSGNEQFF
>TRBV6-2/TRBV6-3|TRBJ1-5
CASSYASDRGLWEQPQHF
>TRBV2|TRBJ2-3
CASRRQGNTQYF
>TRBV7-9|TRBJ2-7
CASSLGAAEQYF